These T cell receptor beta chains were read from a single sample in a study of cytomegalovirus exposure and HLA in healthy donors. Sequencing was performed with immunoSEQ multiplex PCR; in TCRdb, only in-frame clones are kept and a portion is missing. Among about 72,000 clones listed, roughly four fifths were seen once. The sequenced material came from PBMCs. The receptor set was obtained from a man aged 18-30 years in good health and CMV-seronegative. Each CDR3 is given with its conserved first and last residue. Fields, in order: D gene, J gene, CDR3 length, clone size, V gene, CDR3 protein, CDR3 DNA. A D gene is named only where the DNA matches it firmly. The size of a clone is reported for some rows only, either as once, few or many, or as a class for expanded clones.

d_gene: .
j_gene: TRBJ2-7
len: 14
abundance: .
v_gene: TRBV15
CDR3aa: CATRRDFLSYEQYF
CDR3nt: TGTGCCACCAGAAGGGACTTCCTGTCCTACGAGCAGTACTTC

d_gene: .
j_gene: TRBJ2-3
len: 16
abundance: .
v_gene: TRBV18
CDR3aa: CASSPRVSQPRDTQYF
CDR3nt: TGTGCCAGCTCACCACGGGTGTCTCAGCCGCGGGATACGCAGTATTTT

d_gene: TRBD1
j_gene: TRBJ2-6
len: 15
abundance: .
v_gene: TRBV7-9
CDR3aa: CASSLGGQEDRVLTF
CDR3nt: TGTGCCAGCAGCTTGGGGGGACAGGAGGACAGGGTCCTGACTTTC

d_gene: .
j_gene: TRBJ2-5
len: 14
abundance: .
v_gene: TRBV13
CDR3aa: CASSSPSAGETQYF
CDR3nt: TGTGCCAGCAGCTCCCCGTCGGCGGGGGAGACCCAGTACTTC

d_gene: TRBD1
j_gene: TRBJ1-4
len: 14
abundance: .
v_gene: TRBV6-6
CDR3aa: CASSFDRVLEKLFF
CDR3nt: TGTGCCAGCAGTTTCGACAGGGTCCTTGAAAAACTGTTTTTT

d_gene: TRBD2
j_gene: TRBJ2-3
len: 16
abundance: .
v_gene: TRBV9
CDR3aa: CASSGLAGVVTDTQYF
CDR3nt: TGTGCCAGCAGCGGATTAGCGGGGGTCGTCACAGATACGCAGTATTTT

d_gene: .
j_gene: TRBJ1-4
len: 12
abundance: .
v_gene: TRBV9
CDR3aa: CASSVLGEKLFF
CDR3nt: TGTGCCAGCAGCGTTCTGGGCGAAAAACTGTTTTTT

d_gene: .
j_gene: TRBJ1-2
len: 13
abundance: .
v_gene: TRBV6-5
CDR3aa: CASRRLGIYGYTF
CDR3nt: TGTGCCAGCAGGAGACTCGGGATCTATGGCTACACCTTC

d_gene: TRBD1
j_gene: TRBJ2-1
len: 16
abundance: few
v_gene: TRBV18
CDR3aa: CASSPSRQGLGDEQFF
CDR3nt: TGTGCCAGCTCACCCTCGAGACAGGGGTTGGGGGATGAGCAGTTCTTC

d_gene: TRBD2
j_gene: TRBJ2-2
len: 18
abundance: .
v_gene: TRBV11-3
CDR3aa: CASSLSRGVAGVTGELFF
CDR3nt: TGTGCCAGCAGCTTATCGCGAGGGGTAGCGGGGGTTACCGGGGAGCTGTTTTTT

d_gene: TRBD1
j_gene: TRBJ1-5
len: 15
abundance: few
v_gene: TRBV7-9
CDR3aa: CASSPDRARGQPQHF
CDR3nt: TGTGCCAGCAGCCCAGACAGGGCCCGGGGTCAGCCCCAGCATTTT

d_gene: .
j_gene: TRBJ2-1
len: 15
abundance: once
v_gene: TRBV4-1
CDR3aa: CASSYRVLGDNEQFF
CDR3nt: TGCGCCAGCAGCTACAGGGTCCTAGGGGACAATGAGCAGTTCTTC

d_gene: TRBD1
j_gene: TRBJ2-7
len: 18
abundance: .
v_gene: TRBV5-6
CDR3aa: CASSLVGDRGLVTYEQYF
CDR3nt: TGTGCCAGCAGCTTGGTCGGTGACAGGGGGCTAGTAACCTACGAGCAGTACTTC

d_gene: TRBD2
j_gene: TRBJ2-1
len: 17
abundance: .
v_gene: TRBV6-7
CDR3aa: CASIYSRTSGGDNEQFF
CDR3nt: TGTGCCAGCATCTATTCTAGGACTAGCGGGGGGGACAATGAGCAGTTCTTC

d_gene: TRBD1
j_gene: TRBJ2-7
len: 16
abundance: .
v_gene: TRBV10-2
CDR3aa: CASSESRTGFQYEQYF
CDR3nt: TGCGCCAGCAGTGAGTCGAGGACAGGCTTTCAATACGAGCAGTACTTC

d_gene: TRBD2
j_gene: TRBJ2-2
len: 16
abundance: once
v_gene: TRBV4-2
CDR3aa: CASSQASGRSNGELFF
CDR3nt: TGTGCCAGCAGCCAAGCCAGCGGGAGGTCGAACGGGGAGCTGTTTTTT

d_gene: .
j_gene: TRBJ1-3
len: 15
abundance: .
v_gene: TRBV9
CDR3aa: CASSVEGGSGNTIYF
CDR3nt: TGTGCCAGCAGCGTAGAAGGGGGCTCTGGAAACACCATATATTTT

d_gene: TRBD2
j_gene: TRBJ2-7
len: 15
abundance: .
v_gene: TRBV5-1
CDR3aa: CASSLGLAGVREQYF
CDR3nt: TGCGCCAGCAGCCTGGGACTAGCGGGAGTGCGGGAGCAGTACTTC

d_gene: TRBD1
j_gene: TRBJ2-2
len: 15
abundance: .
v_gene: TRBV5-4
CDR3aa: CASSGQGAVTGELFF
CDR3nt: TGTGCCAGCAGTGGACAGGGGGCCGTCACCGGGGAGCTGTTTTTT

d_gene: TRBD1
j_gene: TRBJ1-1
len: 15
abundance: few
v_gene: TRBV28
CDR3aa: CASSSQGAWGTEAFF
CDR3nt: TGTGCCAGCAGTTCACAGGGGGCATGGGGCACTGAAGCTTTCTTT

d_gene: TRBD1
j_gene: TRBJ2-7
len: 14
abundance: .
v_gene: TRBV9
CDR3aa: CASSGGTGVNEQYF
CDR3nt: TGTGCCAGCAGCGGAGGGACAGGGGTCAACGAGCAGTACTTC

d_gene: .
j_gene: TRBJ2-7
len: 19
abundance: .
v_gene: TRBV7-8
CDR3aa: CASSPQPRDRLEISYEQYF
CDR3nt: TGTGCCAGCAGCCCACAACCGCGGGACAGACTGGAGATCTCCTACGAGCAGTACTTC

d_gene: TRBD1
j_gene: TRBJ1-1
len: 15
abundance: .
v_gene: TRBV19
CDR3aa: CASSIGQGANTEAFF
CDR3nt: TGTGCCAGTAGTATCGGGCAGGGGGCGAACACTGAAGCTTTCTTT

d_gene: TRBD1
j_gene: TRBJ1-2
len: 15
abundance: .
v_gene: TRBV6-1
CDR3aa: CASSGDRDPGRGYTF
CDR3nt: TGTGCCAGCAGTGGGGACAGGGATCCCGGGCGGGGCTACACCTTC

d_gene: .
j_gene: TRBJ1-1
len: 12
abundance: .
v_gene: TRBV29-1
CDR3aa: CSVGVSNTEAFF
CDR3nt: TGCAGCGTCGGAGTATCGAACACTGAAGCTTTCTTT

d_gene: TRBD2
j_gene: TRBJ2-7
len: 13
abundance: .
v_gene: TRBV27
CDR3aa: CASRLAGGDEQYF
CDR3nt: TGTGCCAGCAGACTAGCGGGAGGGGACGAGCAGTACTTC

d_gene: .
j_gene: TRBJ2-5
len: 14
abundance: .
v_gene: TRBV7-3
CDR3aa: CASSPRGFSETQYF
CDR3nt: TGTGCCAGCAGCCCAAGGGGGTTCTCAGAGACCCAGTACTTC

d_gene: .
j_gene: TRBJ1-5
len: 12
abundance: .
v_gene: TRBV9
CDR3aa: CASRVSNQPQHF
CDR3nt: TGTGCCAGCCGGGTTAGCAATCAGCCCCAGCATTTT

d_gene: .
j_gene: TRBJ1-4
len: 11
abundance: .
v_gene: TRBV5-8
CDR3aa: CASTRFERLFF
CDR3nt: TGTGCCAGCACTCGCTTCGAGAGGCTGTTTTTT

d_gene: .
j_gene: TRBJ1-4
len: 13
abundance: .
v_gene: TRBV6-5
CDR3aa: CASSPDTYEKLFF
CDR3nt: TGTGCCAGCAGCCCGGACACTTATGAAAAACTGTTTTTT

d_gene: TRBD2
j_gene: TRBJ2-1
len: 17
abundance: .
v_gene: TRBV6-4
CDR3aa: CAGRLSQGLGVGYEQFF
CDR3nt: TGTGCCGGACGTTTATCGCAGGGACTAGGGGTTGGCTATGAGCAGTTCTTC

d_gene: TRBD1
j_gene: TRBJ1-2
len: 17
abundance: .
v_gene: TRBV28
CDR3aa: CASSLPTGYKDLYGYTF
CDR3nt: TGTGCCAGCAGTTTACCGACAGGGTACAAAGACCTCTATGGCTACACCTTC

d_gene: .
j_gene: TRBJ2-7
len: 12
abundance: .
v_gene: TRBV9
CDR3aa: CASSIQGGEQYF
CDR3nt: TGTGCCAGCAGCATACAGGGCGGCGAGCAGTACTTC

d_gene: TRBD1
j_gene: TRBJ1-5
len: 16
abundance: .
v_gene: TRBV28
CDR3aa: CASSPHSGGGNQPQHF
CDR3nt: TGTGCCAGCAGTCCTCATTCAGGGGGAGGCAATCAGCCCCAGCATTTT

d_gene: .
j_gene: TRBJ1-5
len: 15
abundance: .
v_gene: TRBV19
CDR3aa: CASSIPDRGNQPQHF
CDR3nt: TGTGCCAGTAGTATTCCAGACAGAGGCAATCAGCCCCAGCATTTT

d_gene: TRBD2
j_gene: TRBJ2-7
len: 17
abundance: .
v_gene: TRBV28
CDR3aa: CASSKRLAGGLSYEQYF
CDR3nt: TGTGCCAGCAGTAAAAGACTAGCGGGAGGTCTCTCCTACGAGCAGTACTTC

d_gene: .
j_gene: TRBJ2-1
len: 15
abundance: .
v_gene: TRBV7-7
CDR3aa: CASSLCSTRHNEQFF
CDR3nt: TGTGCTAGCAGCTTATGCTCGACTCGGCACAATGAGCAGTTCTTC

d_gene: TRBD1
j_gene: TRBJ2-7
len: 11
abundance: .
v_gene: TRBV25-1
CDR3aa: CATRDSYEQYF
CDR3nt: TGTGCCACCCGGGACAGCTACGAGCAGTACTTC

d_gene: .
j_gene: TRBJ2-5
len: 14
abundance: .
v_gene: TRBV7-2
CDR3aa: CASGRSGYQETQYF
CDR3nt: TGTGCCAGCGGCAGGAGCGGGTACCAAGAGACCCAGTACTTC

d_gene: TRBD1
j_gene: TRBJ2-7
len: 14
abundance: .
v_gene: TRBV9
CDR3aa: CASSVGQGVDEQYF
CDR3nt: TGTGCCAGCAGCGTGGGACAGGGGGTGGACGAGCAGTACTTC

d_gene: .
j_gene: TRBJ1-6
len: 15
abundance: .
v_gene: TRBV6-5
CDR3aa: CASSYAGAYNSPLHF
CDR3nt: TGTGCCAGCAGTTACGCGGGGGCGTATAATTCACCCCTCCACTTT

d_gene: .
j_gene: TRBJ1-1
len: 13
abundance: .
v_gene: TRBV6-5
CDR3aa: CASSYSGQNEAFF
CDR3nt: TGTGCCAGCAGTTACTCCGGACAGAATGAAGCTTTCTTT

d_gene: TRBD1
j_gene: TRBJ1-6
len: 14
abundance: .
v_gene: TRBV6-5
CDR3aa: CASRTGTGATPLHF
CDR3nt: TGTGCCAGCAGAACCGGGACAGGGGCGACACCCCTCCACTTT

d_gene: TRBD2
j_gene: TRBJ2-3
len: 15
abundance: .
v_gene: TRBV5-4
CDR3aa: CASSRSSSGTDTQYF
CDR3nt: TGTGCCAGCAGCCGATCATCAAGCGGGACGGATACGCAGTATTTT

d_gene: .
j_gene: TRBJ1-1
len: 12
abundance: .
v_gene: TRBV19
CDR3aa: CALEEVNTEAFF
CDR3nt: TGTGCCCTTGAGGAGGTTAACACTGAAGCTTTCTTT

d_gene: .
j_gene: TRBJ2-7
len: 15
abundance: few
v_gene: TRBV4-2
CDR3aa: CASSQTGTSSYEQYF
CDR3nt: TGTGCCAGCAGCCAAACGGGTACTAGCTCCTACGAGCAGTACTTC

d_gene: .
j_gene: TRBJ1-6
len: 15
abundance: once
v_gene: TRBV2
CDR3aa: CASSASTGRNSPLHF
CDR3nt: TGTGCCAGCAGTGCTTCGACAGGTCGAAATTCACCCCTCCACTTT

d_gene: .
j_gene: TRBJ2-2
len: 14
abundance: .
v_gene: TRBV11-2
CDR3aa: CASSLAWNTGELFF
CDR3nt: TGTGCCAGCAGCTTAGCCTGGAACACCGGGGAGCTGTTTTTT

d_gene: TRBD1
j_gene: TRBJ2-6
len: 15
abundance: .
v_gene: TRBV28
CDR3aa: CASRADRAGANVLTF
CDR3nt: TGTGCCAGCAGAGCGGACAGGGCTGGGGCCAACGTCCTGACTTTC

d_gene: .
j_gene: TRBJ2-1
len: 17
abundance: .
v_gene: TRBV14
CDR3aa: CASSQVGVLAASRGQFF
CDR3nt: TGTGCCAGCAGCCAAGTCGGCGTCCTAGCGGCCTCCAGGGGGCAGTTCTTC

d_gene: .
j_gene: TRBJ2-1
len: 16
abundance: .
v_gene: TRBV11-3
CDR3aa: CASSLETGGASDEQFF
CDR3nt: TGTGCCAGCAGCTTAGAAACAGGGGGGGCCAGCGATGAGCAGTTCTTC

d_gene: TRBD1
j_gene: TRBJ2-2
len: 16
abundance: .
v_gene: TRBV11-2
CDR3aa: CASSGQGPPIAGELFF
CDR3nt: TGTGCCAGCAGCGGACAGGGGCCGCCTATAGCCGGGGAGCTGTTTTTT

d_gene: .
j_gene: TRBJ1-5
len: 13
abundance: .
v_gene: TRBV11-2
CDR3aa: CASSNSRDQPQHF
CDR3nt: TGTGCCAGCAGTAATTCGCGCGATCAGCCCCAGCATTTT

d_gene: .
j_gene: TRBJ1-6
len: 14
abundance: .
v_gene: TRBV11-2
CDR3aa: CASSSPRGGSPLHF
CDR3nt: TGTGCCAGCAGCTCCCCTCGGGGGGGATCACCCCTCCACTTT

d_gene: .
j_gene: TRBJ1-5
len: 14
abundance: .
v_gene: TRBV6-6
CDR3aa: CASNPARVAQPQHF
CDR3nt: TGTGCCAGCAACCCCGCCAGGGTAGCACAGCCCCAGCATTTT

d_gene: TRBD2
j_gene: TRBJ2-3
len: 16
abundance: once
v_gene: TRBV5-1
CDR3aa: CASRLTGLAGGDTQYF
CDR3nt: TGCGCCAGCAGACTGACGGGGCTAGCGGGGGGAGATACGCAGTATTTT

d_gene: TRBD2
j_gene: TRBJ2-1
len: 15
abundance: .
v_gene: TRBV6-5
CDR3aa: CASSYSGGRYNEQFF
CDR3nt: TGTGCCAGCAGTTACTCAGGCGGGAGATACAATGAGCAGTTCTTC

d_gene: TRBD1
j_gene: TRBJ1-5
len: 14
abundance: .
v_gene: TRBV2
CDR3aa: CASSQGQLYQPQHF
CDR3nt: TGTGCCAGCAGTCAGGGACAGCTCTATCAGCCCCAGCATTTT

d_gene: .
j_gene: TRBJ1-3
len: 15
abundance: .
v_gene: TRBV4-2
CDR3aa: CASSQLRGPGNTIYF
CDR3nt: TGTGCCAGCAGCCAACTCAGGGGTCCCGGAAACACCATATATTTT